Listed below are T cell receptor beta chains from one sample, sequenced in a study of cytomegalovirus exposure and HLA in healthy donors. The table came from immunoSEQ multiplex PCR; TCRdb's copy has only in-frame clones and leaves some out. The data contain 150,000 to 200,000 clones, approximately 81% of them singletons. Input material: PBMCs. These receptor sequences come from a woman in her thirties in good health and CMV-seropositive. Each CDR3 is given with its conserved first and last residue. The D gene is left open where the match is weak. Rows may omit the clone size; those that give it use once, few, many or a size class.

clone_size	d_call	v_call	j_call	cdr3_aa	cdr3_nt
.	.	TRBV4-1	TRBJ1-2	CASSQDFERGRSYGYTF	TGCGCCAGCAGCCAAGACTTTGAACGGGGGAGAAGCTATGGCTACACCTTC
.	TRBD1	TRBV5-1	TRBJ2-7	CASSESSSDRGTYEQYF	TGCGCCAGCAGCGAATCCTCATCCGACAGGGGTACATACGAGCAGTACTTC
.	TRBD2	TRBV9	TRBJ2-3	CASSARGTSGPSTDTQYF	TGTGCCAGCAGTGCTCGGGGGACTAGCGGGCCCAGCACAGATACGCAGTATTTT
few	TRBD1	TRBV29-1	TRBJ2-6	CSVFTGAGANVLTF	TGCAGCGTGTTCACAGGGGCTGGGGCCAACGTCCTGACTTTC
.	.	TRBV28	TRBJ1-3	CASSPGAGNTIYF	TGTGCCAGCAGTCCGGGGGCTGGAAACACCATATATTTT
.	.	TRBV7-2	TRBJ1-4	CASSSRPGLTNEKLFF	TGTGCCAGCAGCTCCAGACCGGGACTCACTAATGAAAAACTGTTTTTT
.	TRBD1	TRBV28	TRBJ2-3	CASSNPRDRGFDTQYF	TGTGCCAGCAGCAATCCCCGGGACAGGGGATTTGATACGCAGTATTTT
.	.	TRBV11-3	TRBJ2-7	CASNTFETRDWTYEQYF	TGTGCCAGCAACACCTTTGAGACCCGGGACTGGACCTACGAGCAGTACTTC
.	.	TRBV2	TRBJ2-1	CASPTTSYNEQFF	TGTGCCAGCCCTACGACTAGCTACAATGAGCAGTTCTTC
.	.	TRBV5-6	TRBJ2-7	CASSLESFPDEQYF	TGTGCCAGCAGCTTGGAGTCCTTCCCGGACGAGCAGTACTTC
.	TRBD1	TRBV4-3	TRBJ1-6	CASSQEPPGQGYNSPLHF	TGCGCCAGCAGCCAAGAACCCCCGGGACAGGGCTATAATTCACCCCTCCACTTT
.	.	TRBV9	TRBJ1-4	CASSAQSTNEKLFF	TGTGCCAGCAGCGCGCAGTCAACTAATGAAAAACTGTTTTTT
.	.	TRBV27	TRBJ1-2	CASRRSYRWSYGYTF	TGTGCCAGCAGGCGGTCCTACCGCTGGAGCTATGGCTACACCTTC
.	.	TRBV4-1	TRBJ2-1	CASSHRFSYNEQFF	TGCGCCAGCAGCCACAGGTTTTCCTACAATGAGCAGTTCTTC
.	.	TRBV21-1	TRBJ1-4	CASSQPGHSNEKLFF	TGTGCCAGCAGCCAGCCGGGTCACTCTAATGAAAAACTGTTTTTT
few	TRBD1	TRBV27	TRBJ1-1	CASSPDRVGTEAFF	TGTGCCAGCAGTCCGGACAGGGTAGGCACTGAAGCTTTCTTT
.	.	TRBV6-5	TRBJ1-1	CASSVQGLGTEAFF	TGTGCCAGCAGTGTCCAAGGACTGGGCACTGAAGCTTTCTTT
.	TRBD1	TRBV29-1	TRBJ1-1	CSACTLTGLEAFF	TGCAGCGCCTGCACCCTGACAGGGCTTGAAGCTTTCTTT
once	.	TRBV5-1	TRBJ2-2	CASSLQGPFTGELFF	TGCGCCAGCAGCTTGCAGGGGCCTTTCACCGGGGAGCTGTTTTTT
.	.	TRBV6-6	TRBJ2-7	CASKQGRWEQYF	TGTGCCAGCAAGCAGGGCCGGTGGGAGCAGTACTTC
.	.	TRBV5-4	TRBJ2-7	CASREDRPAREQYF	TGTGCCAGCAGGGAAGACAGGCCAGCCCGCGAGCAGTACTTC
.	.	TRBV6-6	TRBJ1-1	CASKPGTSNTEAFF	TGTGCCAGCAAACCCGGGACATCGAACACTGAAGCTTTCTTT
.	TRBD2	TRBV5-5	TRBJ2-2	CASSLVAGVTGELFF	TGTGCCAGCAGCTTGGTAGCGGGGGTGACCGGGGAGCTGTTTTTT
.	TRBD1	TRBV19	TRBJ1-2	CASHRSPGQVNYGYTF	TGTGCCAGCCACCGTTCTCCGGGACAGGTTAACTATGGCTACACCTTC
few	.	TRBV11-2	TRBJ2-5	CASSKGDFWEETQYF	TGTGCCAGCAGCAAAGGGGACTTCTGGGAAGAGACCCAGTACTTC
.	.	TRBV30	TRBJ2-7	CAWTLRQGPYEQYF	TGTGCCTGGACCCTTCGGCAGGGTCCCTACGAGCAGTACTTC
.	.	TRBV30	TRBJ1-2	CAWGQRTANYGYTF	TGTGCCTGGGGACAACGGACAGCTAACTATGGCTACACCTTC
.	.	TRBV2	TRBJ1-2	CARPGDSRKYGYTF	TGTGCCAGGCCGGGGGACTCCCGGAAGTATGGCTACACCTTC
.	.	TRBV5-4	TRBJ1-5	CASSLWSTPGGPQHF	TGTGCCAGCAGCTTGTGGTCGACACCGGGAGGGCCCCAGCATTTT
.	TRBD1	TRBV7-2	TRBJ2-3	CASSILWDRNTQYF	TGTGCCAGCAGCATACTTTGGGACAGAAATACGCAGTATTTT
.	.	TRBV4-2	TRBJ2-3	CASRPSPLATDTQYF	TGTGCCAGCAGGCCTAGCCCGCTAGCAACAGATACGCAGTATTTT
.	.	TRBV9	TRBJ1-6	CASSVGGGNSPLHF	TGTGCCAGCAGCGTAGGGGGAGGAAATTCACCCCTCCACTTT